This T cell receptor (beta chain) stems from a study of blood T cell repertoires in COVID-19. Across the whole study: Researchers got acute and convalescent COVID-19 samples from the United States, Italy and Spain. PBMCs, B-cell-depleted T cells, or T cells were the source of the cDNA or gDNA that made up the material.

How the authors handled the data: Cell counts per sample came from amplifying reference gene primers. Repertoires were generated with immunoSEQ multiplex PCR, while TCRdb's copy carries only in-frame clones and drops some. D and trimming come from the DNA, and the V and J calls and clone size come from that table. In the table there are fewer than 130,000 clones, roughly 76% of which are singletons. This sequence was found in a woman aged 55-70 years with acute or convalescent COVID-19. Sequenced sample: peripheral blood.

In DNA, the CDR3 is TGTGCCAGCAGCTCCTTCGGAGCGGGGGGGCAAGCTGAGACCCAGTACTTC. It yields the protein CASSSFGAGGQAETQYF. The chain has TRBV5-4 and TRBJ2-5; TRBD2 matches 10 bases. Germline lookup yields CDR1 SGHNT and CDR2 YYREEE (reference sequence). The CDR3 consists of 17 residues. Trimming removed 3 bases from V and 5 bases from J; junction bases left unmatched: 13. Full variable domain (rest looked up from reference TRBV5-4 and TRBJ2-5): ETGVTQSPTHLIKTRGQQVTLRCSSQSGHNTVSWYQQALGQGPQFIFQYYREEENGRGNFPPRFSGLQFPNYSSELNVNALELDDSALYLCASSSFGAGGQAETQYFGPGTRLLVL.